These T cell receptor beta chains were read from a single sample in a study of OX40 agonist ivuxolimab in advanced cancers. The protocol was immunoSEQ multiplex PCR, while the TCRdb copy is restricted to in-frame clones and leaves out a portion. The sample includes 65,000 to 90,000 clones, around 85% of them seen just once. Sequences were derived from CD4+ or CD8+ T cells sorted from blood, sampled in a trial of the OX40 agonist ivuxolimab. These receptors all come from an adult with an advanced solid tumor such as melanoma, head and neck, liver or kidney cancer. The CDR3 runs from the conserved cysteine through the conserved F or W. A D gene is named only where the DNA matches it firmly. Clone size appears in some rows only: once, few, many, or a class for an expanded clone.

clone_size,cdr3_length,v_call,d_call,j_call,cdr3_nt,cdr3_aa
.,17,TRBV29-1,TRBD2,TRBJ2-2,TGCAGCGTTGTCGGACTCGCGGGGGGGCAGGACACCGGGGAGCTGTTTTTT,CSVVGLAGGQDTGELFF
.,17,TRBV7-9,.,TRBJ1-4,TGTGCCAGCAGCCCCGGACGTTTTGGGGCAACTAATGAAAAACTGTTTTTT,CASSPGRFGATNEKLFF
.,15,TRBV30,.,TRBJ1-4,TGTGCCTGGAGTGTAAGACTTGCAACTAATGAAAAACTGTTTTTT,CAWSVRLATNEKLFF
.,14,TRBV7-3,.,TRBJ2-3,TGTGCCAGCAGCTCGACAGGTCCCACAGATACGCAGTATTTT,CASSSTGPTDTQYF
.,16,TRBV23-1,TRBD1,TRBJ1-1,TGCGCCAGCAGTCAAGGTAGACAGGGAGAGAGCACTGAAGCTTTCTTT,CASSQGRQGESTEAFF
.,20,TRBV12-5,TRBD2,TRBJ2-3,TGTGCTAGTGGTTTGGTAAGCGGTCTCGTGGGACTAGCGGAGACAGATACGCAGTATTTT,CASGLVSGLVGLAETDTQYF
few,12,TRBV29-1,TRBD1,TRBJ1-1,TGCAGCGGGGGACAGGGAGACACTGAAGCTTTCTTT,CSGGQGDTEAFF
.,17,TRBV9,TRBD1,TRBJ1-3,TGTGCCAGCAGCGTGGGGACAGGGATGAGCTCTGGAAACACCATATATTTT,CASSVGTGMSSGNTIYF
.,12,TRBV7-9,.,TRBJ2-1,TGTGCCAGCAGCTCGGTCGGGGATGAGCAGTTCTTC,CASSSVGDEQFF
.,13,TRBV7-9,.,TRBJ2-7,TGTGCCAGCAGCTTAGAGAATGACTACGAGCAGTACTTC,CASSLENDYEQYF
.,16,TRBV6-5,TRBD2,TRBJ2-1,TGTGCCAGCAGTTACTCGGGACTAGCGGGAGCCCATGAGCAGTTCTTC,CASSYSGLAGAHEQFF
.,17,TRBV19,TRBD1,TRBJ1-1,TGTGCCAGTAGAGGATCGACAGGGATAAGTCAGAACACTGAAGCTTTCTTT,CASRGSTGISQNTEAFF
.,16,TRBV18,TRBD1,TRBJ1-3,TGTGCCAGCTCACCTATCGGGACAGGGGCTGGAAACACCATATATTTT,CASSPIGTGAGNTIYF
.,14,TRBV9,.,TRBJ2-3,TGTGCCAGCAGCGTACTGGGCTCCACAGATACGCAGTATTTT,CASSVLGSTDTQYF
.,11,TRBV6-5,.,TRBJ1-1,TGTGCCAGCACGGAGGGAACTGAAGCTTTCTTT,CASTEGTEAFF
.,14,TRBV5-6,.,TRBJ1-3,TGTGCCAGCAGCAAGGCCCTCTCTGGAAACACCATATATTTT,CASSKALSGNTIYF
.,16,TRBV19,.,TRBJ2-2,TGTGCCAGTAGTGAAGACAGGCACCGGGATTCCGGGGAGCTGTTTTTT,CASSEDRHRDSGELFF
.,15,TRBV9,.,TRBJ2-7,TGTGCCAGCAGCCCTCTCCCCGGGATCCCCTACGAGCAGTACTTC,CASSPLPGIPYEQYF
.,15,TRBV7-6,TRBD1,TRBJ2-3,TGTGCCAGCAGCTCCGGACAGGGTGGAACAGATACGCAGTATTTT,CASSSGQGGTDTQYF
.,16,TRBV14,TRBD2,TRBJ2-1,TGTGCCAGCAGCCAAGTAGCGCTAGCGGGAGTTCATGAGCAGTTCTTC,CASSQVALAGVHEQFF
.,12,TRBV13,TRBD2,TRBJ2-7,TGTGCCAGCAGCCCTGGGAGGGTTGAGCAGTACTTC,CASSPGRVEQYF
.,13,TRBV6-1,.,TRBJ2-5,TGTGCCAGCAGTGCGACTGCCGAAGAGACCCAGTACTTC,CASSATAEETQYF
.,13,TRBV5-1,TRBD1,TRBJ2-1,TGCGCCAGCCGGCGGACAGGGGAGGGTGAGCAGTTCTTC,CASRRTGEGEQFF
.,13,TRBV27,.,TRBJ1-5,TGTGCCAGCAGTTGGAAAGGGGGACAGCCCCAGCATTTT,CASSWKGGQPQHF
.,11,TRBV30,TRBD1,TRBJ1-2,TGTGCCTGGAGTGACAGGGGGGACTACACCTTC,CAWSDRGDYTF
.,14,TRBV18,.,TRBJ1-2,TGTGCCAGCTCACCAATGACAGCTAACTATGGCTACACCTTC,CASSPMTANYGYTF
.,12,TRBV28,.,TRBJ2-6,TGTGCCAGCAGGGGTGGGGCCAACGTCCTGACTTTC,CASRGGANVLTF
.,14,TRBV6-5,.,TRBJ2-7,TGTGCCAGCAGTTACGGGCGGTTTAACTACGAGCAGTACTTC,CASSYGRFNYEQYF
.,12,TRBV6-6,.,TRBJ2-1,TGTGCCAGCAGTTACTCGCCCGGTGGGCAGTTCTTC,CASSYSPGGQFF